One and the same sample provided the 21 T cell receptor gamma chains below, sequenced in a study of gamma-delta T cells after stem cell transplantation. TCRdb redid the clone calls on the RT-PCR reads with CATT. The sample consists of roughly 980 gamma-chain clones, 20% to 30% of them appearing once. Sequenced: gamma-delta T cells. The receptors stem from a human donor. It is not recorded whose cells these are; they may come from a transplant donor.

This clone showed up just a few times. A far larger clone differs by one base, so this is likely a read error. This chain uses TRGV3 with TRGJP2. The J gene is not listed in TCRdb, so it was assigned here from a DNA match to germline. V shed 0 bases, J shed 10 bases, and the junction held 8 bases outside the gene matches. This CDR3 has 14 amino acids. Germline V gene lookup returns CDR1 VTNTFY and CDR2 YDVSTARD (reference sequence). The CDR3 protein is CATWDRREGWIKTF. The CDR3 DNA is TGTGCCACCTGGGACAGGCGGGAAGGTTGGATCAAGACGTTT.

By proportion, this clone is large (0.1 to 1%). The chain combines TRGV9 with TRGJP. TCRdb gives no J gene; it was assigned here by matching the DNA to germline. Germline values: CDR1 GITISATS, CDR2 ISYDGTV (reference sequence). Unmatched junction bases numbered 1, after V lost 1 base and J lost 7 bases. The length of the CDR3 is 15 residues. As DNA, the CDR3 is TGTGCCTTGTGGGAGGTTGAGTTGGGCAAAAAAATCAAGGTATTT. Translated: CALWEVELGKKIKVF.

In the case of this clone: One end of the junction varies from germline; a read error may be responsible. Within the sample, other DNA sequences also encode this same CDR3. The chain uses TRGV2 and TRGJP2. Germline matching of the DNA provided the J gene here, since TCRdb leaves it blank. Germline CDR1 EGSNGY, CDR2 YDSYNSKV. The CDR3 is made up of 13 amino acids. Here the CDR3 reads CATWDGRDWIKTF. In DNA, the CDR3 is TGTGCCACCTGGGACGGGCGTGACTGGATCAAGACGTTT.

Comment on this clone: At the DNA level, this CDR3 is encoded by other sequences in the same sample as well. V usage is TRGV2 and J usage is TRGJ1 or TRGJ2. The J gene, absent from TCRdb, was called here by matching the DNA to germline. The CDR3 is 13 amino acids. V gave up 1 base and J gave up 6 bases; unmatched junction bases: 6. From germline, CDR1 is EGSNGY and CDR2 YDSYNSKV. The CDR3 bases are TGTGCCACCTGGGACGGCCCTGGTTATAAGAAACTCTTT. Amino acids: CATWDGPGYKKLF.

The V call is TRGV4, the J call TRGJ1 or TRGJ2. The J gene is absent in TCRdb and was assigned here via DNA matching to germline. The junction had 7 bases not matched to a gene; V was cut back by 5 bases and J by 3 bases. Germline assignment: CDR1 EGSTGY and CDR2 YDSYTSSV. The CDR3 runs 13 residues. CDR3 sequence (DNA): TGTGCCACCTGGGGCCTTCTTTATTATAAGAAACTCTTT. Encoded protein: CATWGLLYYKKLF.

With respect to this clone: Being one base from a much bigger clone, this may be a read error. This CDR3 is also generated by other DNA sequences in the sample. The CDR3 nucleotides read TGCGCCACCTGGGATGGGCCTGGGGGTAGTGATTGGATCAAGACGTTT. Its protein product is CATWDGPGGSDWIKTF. J is TRGJP2 and V is TRGV4. The J gene was not available in TCRdb and was assigned here by matching the DNA to germline segments. Germline CDR1 and CDR2: EGSTGY and YDSYTSSV. This CDR3 contains 16 residues.

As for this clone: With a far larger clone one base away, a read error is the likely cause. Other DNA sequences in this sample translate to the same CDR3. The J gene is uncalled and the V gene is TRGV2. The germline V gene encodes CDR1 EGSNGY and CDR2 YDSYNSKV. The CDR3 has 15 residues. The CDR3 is CATWDGLGSDWIKTF. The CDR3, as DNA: TGTGCCACCTGGGACGGGCTGGGTAGTGATTGGATTAAGACGTTT.

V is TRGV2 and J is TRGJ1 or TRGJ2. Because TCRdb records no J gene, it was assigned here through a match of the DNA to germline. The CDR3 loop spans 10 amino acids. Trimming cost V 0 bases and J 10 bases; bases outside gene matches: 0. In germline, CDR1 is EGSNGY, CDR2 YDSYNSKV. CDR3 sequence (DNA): TGTGCCACCTGGGACGGGAAGAAACTCTTT. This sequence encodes CATWDGKKLF.

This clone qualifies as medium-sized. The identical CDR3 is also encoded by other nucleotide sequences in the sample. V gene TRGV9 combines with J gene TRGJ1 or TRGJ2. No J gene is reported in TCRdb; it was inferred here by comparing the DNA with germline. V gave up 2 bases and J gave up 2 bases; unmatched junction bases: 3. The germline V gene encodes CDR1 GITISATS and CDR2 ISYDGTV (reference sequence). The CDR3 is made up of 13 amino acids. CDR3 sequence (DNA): TGTGCCTTGTGGGAGGGGTATTATTATAAGAAACTCTTT. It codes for CALWEGYYYKKLF.

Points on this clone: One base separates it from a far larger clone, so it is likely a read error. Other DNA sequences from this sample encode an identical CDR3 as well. CDR3 amino acids: CATWDGGTSSDWIKTF. The CDR3 DNA reads as TGTGCCACCTGGGACGGAGGAACGAGCAGTGATTGGATCAAGACGTTT. V and J are TRGV2 and TRGJP2. TCRdb carries no J gene annotation; the J gene was assigned here by matching the DNA with germline. The germline V gene encodes CDR1 EGSNGY and CDR2 YDSYNSKV. This CDR3 is 16 amino acids long. V was pared by 1 base and J by 5 bases, with 10 bases of the junction left unmatched.

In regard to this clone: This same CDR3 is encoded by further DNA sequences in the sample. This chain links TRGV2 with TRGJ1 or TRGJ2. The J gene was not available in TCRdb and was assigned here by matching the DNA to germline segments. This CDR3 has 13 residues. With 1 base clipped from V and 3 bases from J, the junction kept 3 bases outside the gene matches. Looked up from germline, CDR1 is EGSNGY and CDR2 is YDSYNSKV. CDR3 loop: CATWDGPYYKKLF. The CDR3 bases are TGTGCCACCTGGGACGGACCTTATTATAAGAAACTCTTT.

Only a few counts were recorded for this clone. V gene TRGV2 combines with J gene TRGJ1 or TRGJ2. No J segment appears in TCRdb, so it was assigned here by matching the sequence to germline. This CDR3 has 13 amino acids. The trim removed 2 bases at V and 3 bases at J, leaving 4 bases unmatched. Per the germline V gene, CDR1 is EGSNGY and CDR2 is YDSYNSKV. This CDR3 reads CATWDASYYKKLF. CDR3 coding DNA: TGTGCCACCTGGGACGCGTCTTATTATAAGAAACTCTTT.

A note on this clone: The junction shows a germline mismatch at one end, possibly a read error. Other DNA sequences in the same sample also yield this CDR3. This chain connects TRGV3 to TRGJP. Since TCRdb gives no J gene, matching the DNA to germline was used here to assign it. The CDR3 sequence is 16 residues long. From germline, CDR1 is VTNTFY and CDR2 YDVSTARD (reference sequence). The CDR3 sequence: CATWVTQELGKKIKVF. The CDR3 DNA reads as TGTGCCACCTGGGTAACTCAAGAGTTGGGTAAAAAAATCAAGGTATTT.

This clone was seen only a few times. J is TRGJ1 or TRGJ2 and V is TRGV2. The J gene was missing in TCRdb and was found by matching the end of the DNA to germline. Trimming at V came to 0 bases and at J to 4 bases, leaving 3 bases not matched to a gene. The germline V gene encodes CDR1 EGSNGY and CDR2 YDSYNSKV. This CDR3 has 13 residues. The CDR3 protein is CATWDGRYYKKLF. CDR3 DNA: TGTGCCACCTGGGACGGGCGGTATTATAAGAAACTCTTT.

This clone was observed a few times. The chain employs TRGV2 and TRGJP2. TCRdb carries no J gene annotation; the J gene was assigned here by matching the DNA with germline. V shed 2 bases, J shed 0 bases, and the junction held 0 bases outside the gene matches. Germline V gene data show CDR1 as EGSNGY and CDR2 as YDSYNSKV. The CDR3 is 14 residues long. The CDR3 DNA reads TGTGCCACCTGGGACGATAGTAGTGATTGGATCAAGACGTTT. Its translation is CATWDDSSDWIKTF.

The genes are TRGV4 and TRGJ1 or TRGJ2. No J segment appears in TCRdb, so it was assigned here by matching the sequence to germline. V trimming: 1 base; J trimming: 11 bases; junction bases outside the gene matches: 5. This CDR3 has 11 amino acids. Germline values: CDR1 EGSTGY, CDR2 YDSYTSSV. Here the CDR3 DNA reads TGTGCCACCTGGGATGGTGGGCAGAAACTCTTT. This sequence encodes CATWDGGQKLF.

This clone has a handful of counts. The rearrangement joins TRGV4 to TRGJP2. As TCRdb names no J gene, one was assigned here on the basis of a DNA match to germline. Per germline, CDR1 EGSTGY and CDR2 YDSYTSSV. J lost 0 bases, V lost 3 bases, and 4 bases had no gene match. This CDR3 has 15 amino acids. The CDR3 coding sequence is TGTGCCACCTGGGATCGCGATAGTAGTGATTGGATCAAGACGTTT. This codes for CATWDRDSSDWIKTF.

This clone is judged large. The CDR3 here is CATWDSPVRGYKKLF. CDR3 nucleotides: TGTGCCACCTGGGACAGCCCCGTACGGGGATATAAGAAACTCTTT. The rearrangement joins TRGV3 to TRGJ1 or TRGJ2. In the absence of a J gene in TCRdb, the DNA was matched to germline to assign it here. The germline CDR1 and CDR2 sequences are VTNTFY and YDVSTARD (reference sequence). Trimming removed 1 base from V and 7 bases from J; junction bases left unmatched: 13. This CDR3 has 15 residues.

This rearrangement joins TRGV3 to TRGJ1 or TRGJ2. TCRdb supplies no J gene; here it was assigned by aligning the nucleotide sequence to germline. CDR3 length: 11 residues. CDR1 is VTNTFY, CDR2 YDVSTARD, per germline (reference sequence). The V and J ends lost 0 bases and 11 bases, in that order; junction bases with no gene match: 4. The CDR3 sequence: CATWDRREKLF. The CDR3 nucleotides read TGTGCCACCTGGGACAGGCGGGAGAAACTCTTT.

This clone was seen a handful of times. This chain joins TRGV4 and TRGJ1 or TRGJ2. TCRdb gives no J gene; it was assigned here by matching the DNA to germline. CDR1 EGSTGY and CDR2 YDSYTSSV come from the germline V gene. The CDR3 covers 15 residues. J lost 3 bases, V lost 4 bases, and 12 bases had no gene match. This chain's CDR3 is CATWEPRWGYYKKLF. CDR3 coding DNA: TGTGCCACCTGGGAACCCCGTTGGGGTTATTATAAGAAACTCTTT.

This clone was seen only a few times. The CDR3 reads CALWEVHLPPPPNYYKKLF. CDR3 bases: TGTGCCTTGTGGGAGGTGCATCTCCCACCCCCCCCGAATTATTATAAGAAACTCTTT. The gene calls are TRGV9 and TRGJ1 or TRGJ2. The J gene, absent from TCRdb, was called here by matching the DNA to germline. V lost 0 bases to trimming and J lost 0 bases; unmatched junction nucleotides: 17. CDR1 and CDR2 from the germline V gene are GITISATS and ISYDGTV (reference sequence). The CDR3 covers 19 residues.